Shown below are 6 T cell receptor beta chains from a single sample sequenced in a study of cytomegalovirus exposure and HLA in healthy donors. PCR used 60 Vbeta primers and 13 Jbeta primers. Assay used: immunoSEQ multiplex PCR; TCRdb lists only in-frame clones, some missing. This listing includes about 120,000 clones. Sequenced sample: PBMCs. These TCRs come from a man aged 30 to 39 in good health and CMV-seronegative.

The rearrangement joins TRBV29-1 to TRBJ1-1; 7 nucleotides line up with TRBD1. Per germline, CDR1 SQVTM and CDR2 ANQGSEA. The J segment lost 3 bases and the V segment lost 7 bases, leaving 8 bases of the junction unmatched. This CDR3 has 13 amino acids. The CDR3 sequence: CSAKTGSYTEAFF. CDR3 sequence (DNA): TGCAGCGCGAAGACAGGGTCGTACACTGAAGCTTTCTTT.

V is TRBV5-1 and J is TRBJ1-4; D is unclear. The V end was cut by 4 bases, the J end by 7 bases, with 11 bases between. Germline CDR1 is SGHRS and CDR2 is YFSETQ. CDR3 length equals 13 residues. The CDR3 here is CASSRGYGEKLFF. CDR3 nucleotides: TGCGCCAGCAGCCGAGGGTATGGTGAAAAACTGTTTTTT.

This chain links TRBV11-2 with TRBJ2-3; 7 bases agree with TRBD1. The V gene end was trimmed by 3 bases and the J gene end by 1 base; junction bases not matched to a gene: 1. The CDR3 is 14 amino acids. CDR1 and CDR2 from the germline V gene are SGHAT and FQNNGV. CDR3 DNA sequence: TGTGCCAGCAGCTTGAGGGGGCGCACAGATACGCAGTATTTT. Translation: CASSLRGRTDTQYF. Combining the CDR3 with reference TRBV11-2 and TRBJ2-3 gives the whole variable domain EAGVAQSPRYKIIEKRQSVAFWCNPISGHATLYWYQQILGQGPKLLIQFQNNGVVDDSQLPKDRFSAERLKGVDSTLKIQPAKLEDSAVYLCASSLRGRTDTQYFGPGTRLTVL.

This chain connects TRBV6-5 to TRBJ2-3, with D perhaps matching TRBD1 (5 bases). CDR1 MNHEY and CDR2 SVGAGI come from the germline V gene. The ends were cut back, 8 bases at V and 6 bases at J, with 12 bases in the middle. The CDR3 totals 12 residues. This CDR3 reads CASGSQGDTQYF. The CDR3 DNA reads TGTGCCAGCGGCTCCCAGGGTGATACGCAGTATTTT.

The chain employs TRBV28 and TRBJ2-7; no firm D call. V lost 10 bases and J lost 2, with 12 bases in between. Germline V gene data show CDR1 as MDHEN and CDR2 as SYDVKM. The CDR3 is 12 amino acids. CDR3 DNA: TGTGCCACCTTTCTCGGTCCCTACGAGCAGTACTTC. This gives the protein CATFLGPYEQYF. The entire variable domain, with the rest obtained from reference TRBV28 and TRBJ2-7, is as follows: DVKVTQSSRYLVKRTGEKVFLECVQDMDHENMFWYRQDPGLGLRLIYFSYDVKMKEKGDIPEGYSVSREKKERFSLILESASTNQTSMYLCATFLGPYEQYFGPGTRLTVT.

CDR3 sequence: CSVEAERDREYF. As DNA, the CDR3 is TGCAGCGTTGAAGCAGAGCGGGACAGGGAGTACTTC. The chain employs TRBV29-1 and TRBJ2-7; TRBD1 matches 9 bases. Germline CDR1 is SQVTM and CDR2 is ANQGSEA. With 1 base clipped from V and 11 bases from J, the junction kept 6 bases outside the gene matches. The CDR3 is 12 amino acids.